The clone carrying this TCR beta chain showed up just once. This entry belongs to a study of blood T cell repertoires in COVID-19. Only in-frame clones appear in the TCRdb table, and some are missing; sequencing was by immunoSEQ multiplex PCR. This sample has approximately 430,000 clones, with 86% found just once. The CDR3 is 12 residues long. V lost 4 bases, J lost 2 bases, and 6 bases lay in between. Germline CDR1 and CDR2: SQVTM and ANQGSEA. The source of this sequence is a woman in her thirties with active or convalescent COVID-19. The chain is built from TRBV29-1 and TRBJ1-3; D is ambiguous. The material sequenced was peripheral blood. This chain's CDR3 is CSVGGTGNTIYF. The CDR3, as DNA: TGCAGCGTTGGAGGGACTGGAAACACCATATATTTT.